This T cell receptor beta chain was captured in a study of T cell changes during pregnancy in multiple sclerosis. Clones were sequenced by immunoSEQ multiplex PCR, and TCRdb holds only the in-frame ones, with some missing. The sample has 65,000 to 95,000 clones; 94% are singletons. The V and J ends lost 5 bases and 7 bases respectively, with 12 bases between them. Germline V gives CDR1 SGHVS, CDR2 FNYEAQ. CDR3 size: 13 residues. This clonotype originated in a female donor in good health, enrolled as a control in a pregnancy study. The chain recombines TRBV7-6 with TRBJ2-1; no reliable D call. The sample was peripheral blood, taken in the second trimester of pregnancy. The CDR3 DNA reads TGTGCCAGCAGCCTCTCCAGTGTGAATGAGCAGTTCTTC. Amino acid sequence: CASSLSSVNEQFF. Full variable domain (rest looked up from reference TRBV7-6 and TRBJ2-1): GAGVSQSPRYKVTKRGQDVALRCDPISGHVSLYWYRQALGQGPEFLTYFNYEAQQDKSGLPNDRFSAERPEGSISTLTIQRTEQRDSAMYRCASSLSSVNEQFFGPGTRLTVL.